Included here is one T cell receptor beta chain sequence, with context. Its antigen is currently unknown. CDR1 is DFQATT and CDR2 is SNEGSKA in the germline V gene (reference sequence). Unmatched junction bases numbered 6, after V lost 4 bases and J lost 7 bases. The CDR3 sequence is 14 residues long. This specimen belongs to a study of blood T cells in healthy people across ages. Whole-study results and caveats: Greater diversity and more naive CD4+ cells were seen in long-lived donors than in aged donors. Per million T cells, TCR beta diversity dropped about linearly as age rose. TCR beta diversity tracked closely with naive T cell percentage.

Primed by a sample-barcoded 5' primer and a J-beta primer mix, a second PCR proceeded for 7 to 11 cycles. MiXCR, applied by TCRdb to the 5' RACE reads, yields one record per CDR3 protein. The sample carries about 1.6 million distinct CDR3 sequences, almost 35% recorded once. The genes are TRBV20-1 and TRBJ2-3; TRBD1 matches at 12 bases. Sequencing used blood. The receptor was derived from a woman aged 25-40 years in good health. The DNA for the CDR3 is TGCAGTGCTAAAGGGACAGGGGGCAAATATACGCAGTATTTT. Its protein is CSAKGTGGKYTQYF.